This T cell receptor (beta chain) emerged from a study of blood T cell repertoires in COVID-19. Looking at the study overall: Acute-phase and convalescent COVID-19 samples originated in the United States, Italy and Spain. In each case, the material was cDNA or gDNA derived from T cells, B-cell-depleted T cells, or PBMCs.

Here immunoSEQ multiplex PCR was the method, and the copy in TCRdb shows in-frame clones only, minus some. The sample includes about 230,000 clones, roughly 85% of them seen just once. This CDR3 spans 15 amino acids. Germline V gene lookup returns CDR1 MNHNS and CDR2 SASEGT. Unmatched junction bases numbered 5, after V lost 2 bases and J lost 4 bases. This chain connects TRBV6-1 to TRBJ2-3, with TRBD1 identical over 8 bases. The specimen was peripheral blood. The TCR originated in a woman aged 70-85 years with active or convalescent COVID-19. CDR3 loop: CASSEPGQGSDTQYF. For the CDR3, the DNA is TGTGCCAGCAGTGAACCCGGACAGGGTTCAGATACGCAGTATTTT.